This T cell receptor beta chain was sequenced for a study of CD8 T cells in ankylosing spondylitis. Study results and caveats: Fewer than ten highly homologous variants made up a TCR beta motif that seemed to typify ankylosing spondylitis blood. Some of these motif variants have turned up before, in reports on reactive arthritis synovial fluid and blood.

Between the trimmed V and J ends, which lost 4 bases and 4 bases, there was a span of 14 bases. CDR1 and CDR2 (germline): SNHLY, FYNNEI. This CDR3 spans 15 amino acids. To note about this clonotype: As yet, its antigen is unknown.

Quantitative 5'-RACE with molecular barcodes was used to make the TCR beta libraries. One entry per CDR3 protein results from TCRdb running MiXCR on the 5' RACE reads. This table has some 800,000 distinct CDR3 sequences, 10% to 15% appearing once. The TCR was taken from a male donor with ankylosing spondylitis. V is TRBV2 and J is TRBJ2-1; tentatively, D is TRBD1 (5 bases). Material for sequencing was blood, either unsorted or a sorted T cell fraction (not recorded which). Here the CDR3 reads CASSGFRTSYNEQFF. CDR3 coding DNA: TGTGCCAGCAGTGGATTTCGGACATCTTACAATGAGCAGTTCTTC.